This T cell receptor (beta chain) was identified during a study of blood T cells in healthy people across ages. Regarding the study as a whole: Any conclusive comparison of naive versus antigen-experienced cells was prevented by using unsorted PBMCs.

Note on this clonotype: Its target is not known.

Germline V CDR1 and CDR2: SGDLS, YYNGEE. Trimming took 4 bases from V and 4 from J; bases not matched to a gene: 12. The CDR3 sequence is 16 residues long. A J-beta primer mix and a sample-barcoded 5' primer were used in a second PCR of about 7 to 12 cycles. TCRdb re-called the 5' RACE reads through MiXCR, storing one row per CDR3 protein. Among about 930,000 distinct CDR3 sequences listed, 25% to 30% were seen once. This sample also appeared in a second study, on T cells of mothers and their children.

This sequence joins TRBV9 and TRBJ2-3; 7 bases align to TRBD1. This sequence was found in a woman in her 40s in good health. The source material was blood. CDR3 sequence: CASSSEGTVSADTQYF. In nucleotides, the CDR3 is TGTGCCAGCAGCTCCGAAGGGACAGTTTCAGCAGATACGCAGTATTTT.